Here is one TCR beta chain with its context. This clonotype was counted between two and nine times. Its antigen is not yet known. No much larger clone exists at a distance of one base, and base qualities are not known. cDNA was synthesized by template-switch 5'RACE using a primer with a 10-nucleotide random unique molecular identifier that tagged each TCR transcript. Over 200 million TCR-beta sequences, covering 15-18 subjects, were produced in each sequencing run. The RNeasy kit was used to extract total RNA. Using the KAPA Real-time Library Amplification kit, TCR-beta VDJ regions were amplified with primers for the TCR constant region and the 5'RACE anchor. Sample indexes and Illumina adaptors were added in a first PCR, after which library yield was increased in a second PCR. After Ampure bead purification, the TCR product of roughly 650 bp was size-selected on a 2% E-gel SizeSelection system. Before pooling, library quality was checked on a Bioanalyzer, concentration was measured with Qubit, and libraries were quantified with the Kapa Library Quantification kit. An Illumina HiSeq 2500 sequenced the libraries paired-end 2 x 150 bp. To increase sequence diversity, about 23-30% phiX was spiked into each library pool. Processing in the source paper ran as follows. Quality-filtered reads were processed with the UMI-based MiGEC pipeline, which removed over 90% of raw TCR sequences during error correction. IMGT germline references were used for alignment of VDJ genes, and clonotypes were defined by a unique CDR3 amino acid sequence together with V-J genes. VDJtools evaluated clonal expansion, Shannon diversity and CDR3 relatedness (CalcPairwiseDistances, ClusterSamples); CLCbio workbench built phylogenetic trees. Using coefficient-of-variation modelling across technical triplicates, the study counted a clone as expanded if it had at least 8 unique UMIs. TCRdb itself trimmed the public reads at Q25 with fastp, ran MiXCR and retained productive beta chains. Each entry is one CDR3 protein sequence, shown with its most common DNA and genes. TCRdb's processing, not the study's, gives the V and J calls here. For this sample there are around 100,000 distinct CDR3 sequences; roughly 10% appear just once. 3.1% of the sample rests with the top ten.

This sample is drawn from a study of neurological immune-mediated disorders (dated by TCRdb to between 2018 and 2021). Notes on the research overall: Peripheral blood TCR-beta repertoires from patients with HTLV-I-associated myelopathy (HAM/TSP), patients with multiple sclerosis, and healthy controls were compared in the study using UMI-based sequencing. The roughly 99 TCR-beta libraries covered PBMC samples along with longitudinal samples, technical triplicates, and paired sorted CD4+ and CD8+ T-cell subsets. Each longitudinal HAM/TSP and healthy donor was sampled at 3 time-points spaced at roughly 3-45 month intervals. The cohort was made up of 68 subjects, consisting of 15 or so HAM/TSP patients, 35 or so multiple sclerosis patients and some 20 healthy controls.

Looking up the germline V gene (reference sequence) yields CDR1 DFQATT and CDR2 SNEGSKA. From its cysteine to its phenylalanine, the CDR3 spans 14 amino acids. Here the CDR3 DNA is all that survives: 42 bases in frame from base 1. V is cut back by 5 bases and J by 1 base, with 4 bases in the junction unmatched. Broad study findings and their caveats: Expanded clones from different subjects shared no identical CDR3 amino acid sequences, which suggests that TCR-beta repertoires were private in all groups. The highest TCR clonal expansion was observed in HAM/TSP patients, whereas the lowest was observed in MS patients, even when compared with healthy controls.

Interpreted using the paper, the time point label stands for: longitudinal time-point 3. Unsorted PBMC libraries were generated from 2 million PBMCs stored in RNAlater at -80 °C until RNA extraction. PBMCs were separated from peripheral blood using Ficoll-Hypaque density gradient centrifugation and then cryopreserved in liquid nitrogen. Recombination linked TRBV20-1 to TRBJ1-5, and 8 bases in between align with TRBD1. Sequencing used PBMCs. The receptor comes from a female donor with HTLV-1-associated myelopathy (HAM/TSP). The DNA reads TGCAGTGCTGACAGGGGCGACAGCAATCAGCCCCAGCATTTT. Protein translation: CSADRGDSNQPQHF.